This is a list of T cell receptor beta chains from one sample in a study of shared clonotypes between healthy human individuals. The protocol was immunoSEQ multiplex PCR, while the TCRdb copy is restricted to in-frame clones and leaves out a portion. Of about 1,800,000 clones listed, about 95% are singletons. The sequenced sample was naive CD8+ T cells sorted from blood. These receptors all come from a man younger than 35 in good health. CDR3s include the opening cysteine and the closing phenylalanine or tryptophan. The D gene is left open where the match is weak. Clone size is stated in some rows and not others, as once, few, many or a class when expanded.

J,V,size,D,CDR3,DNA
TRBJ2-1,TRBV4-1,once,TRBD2,CASSQGFREVGVDEQFF,TGCGCCAGCAGCCAAGGGTTCCGGGAGGTAGGAGTCGATGAGCAGTTCTTC
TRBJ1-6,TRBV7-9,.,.,CASQSPAHNSPLHF,TGTGCCAGCCAAAGCCCCGCACATAATTCACCCCTCCACTTT
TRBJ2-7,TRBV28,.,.,CASSSGPGDRYF,TGTGCCAGCAGTTCCGGGCCCGGGGATCGGTACTTC
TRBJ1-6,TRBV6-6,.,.,CASSYLGGGNSPLHF,TGTGCCAGCAGTTACCTAGGGGGAGGTAATTCACCCCTCCACTTT
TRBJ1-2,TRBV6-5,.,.,CASSYRGHYGYTF,TGTGCCAGCAGTTACAGGGGACACTATGGCTACACCTTC
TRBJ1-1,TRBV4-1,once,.,CASSQDRGRLTEAFF,TGCGCCAGCAGCCAAGATAGGGGCAGGCTCACTGAAGCTTTCTTT
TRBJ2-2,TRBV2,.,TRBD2,CASSSTSAGELFF,TGTGCCAGCAGTTCGACTAGCGCCGGGGAGCTGTTTTTT
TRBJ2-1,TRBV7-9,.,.,CASSPASVGSYNEQFF,TGTGCCAGCAGCCCCGCTAGCGTGGGGTCCTACAATGAGCAGTTCTTC
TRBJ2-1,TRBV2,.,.,CASNGDRQFF,TGTGCCAGCAATGGAGACAGGCAGTTCTTC
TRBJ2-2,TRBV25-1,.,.,CASSEGNTGELFF,TGTGCCAGCAGTGAAGGGAACACCGGGGAGCTGTTTTTT
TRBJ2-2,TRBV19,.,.,CATAVTNTGELFF,TGTGCCACAGCAGTGACTAACACCGGGGAGCTGTTTTTT
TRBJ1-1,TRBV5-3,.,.,CARSLRGSGEAFF,TGTGCCAGAAGCTTGCGGGGGTCAGGTGAAGCTTTCTTT
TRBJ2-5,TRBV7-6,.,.,CASSPPSSWETQYF,TGTGCCAGCAGCCCTCCGAGCTCCTGGGAGACCCAGTACTTC
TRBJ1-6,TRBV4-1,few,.,CASSQDPLQNSPLHF,TGCGCCAGCAGCCAAGATCCCCTACAAAATTCACCCCTCCACTTT
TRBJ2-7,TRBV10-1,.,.,CASSTAGSAGNEQYF,TGCGCCAGCAGTACCGCCGGGTCAGCGGGCAACGAGCAGTACTTC
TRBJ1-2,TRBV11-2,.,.,CASSLEEGYTF,TGTGCCAGCAGCTTAGAAGAGGGCTACACCTTC
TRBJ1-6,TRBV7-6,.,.,CASSLNFYNSPLHF,TGTGCCAGCAGCTTAAACTTCTATAATTCACCCCTCCACTTT
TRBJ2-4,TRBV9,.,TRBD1,CASSTGTAAKNIQYF,TGTGCCAGCAGCACAGGGACAGCCGCCAAAAACATTCAGTACTTC
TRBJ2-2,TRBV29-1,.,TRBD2,CSVVTSDTGELFF,TGCAGCGTTGTCACTAGCGACACCGGGGAGCTGTTTTTT
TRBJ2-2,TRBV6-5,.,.,CASSYSSEANTGELFF,TGTGCCAGCAGTTACTCGTCGGAAGCGAACACCGGGGAGCTGTTTTTT
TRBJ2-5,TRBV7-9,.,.,CASSSSGPWETQYF,TGTGCCAGCAGCTCATCCGGGCCCTGGGAGACCCAGTACTTC
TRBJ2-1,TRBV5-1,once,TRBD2,CASSLGASGSWGNEQFF,TGCGCCAGCAGCTTGGGGGCTAGCGGGAGTTGGGGCAATGAGCAGTTCTTC
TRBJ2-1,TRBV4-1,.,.,CASSQDFGVNEQFF,TGCGCCAGCAGCCAAGATTTCGGGGTAAATGAGCAGTTCTTC
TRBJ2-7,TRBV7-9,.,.,CASSLGPAPNYEQYF,TGTGCCAGCAGCTTAGGGCCGGCGCCGAACTACGAGCAGTACTTC
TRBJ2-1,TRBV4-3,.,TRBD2,CASSQGGSGKNNEQFF,TGCGCCAGCAGCCAAGGGGGTAGCGGGAAAAACAATGAGCAGTTCTTC
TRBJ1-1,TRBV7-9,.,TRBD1,CASSLDQGVETEAFF,TGTGCCAGCAGCTTAGATCAGGGGGTCGAGACTGAAGCTTTCTTT
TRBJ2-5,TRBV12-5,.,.,CASGLVLRGQETQYF,TGTGCTAGTGGTTTGGTACTTCGGGGCCAAGAGACCCAGTACTTC
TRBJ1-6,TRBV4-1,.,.,CASSQGGGGVGSPLHF,TGCGCCAGCAGCCAGGGGGGAGGTGGGGTCGGGTCACCCCTCCACTTT
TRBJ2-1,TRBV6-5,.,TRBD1,CASSFGTGGPYNEQFF,TGTGCCAGCAGTTTTGGGACAGGGGGGCCCTACAATGAGCAGTTCTTC
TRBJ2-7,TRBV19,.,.,CASSGLGFFSYEQYF,TGTGCCAGTAGTGGACTGGGCTTCTTCTCCTACGAGCAGTACTTC
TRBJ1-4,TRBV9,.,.,CASSAGSGDRMFF,TGTGCCAGCAGCGCGGGTTCCGGGGACCGGATGTTTTTT
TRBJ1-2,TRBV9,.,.,CASSVGPGLNNYGYTF,TGTGCCAGCAGCGTAGGCCCAGGGCTAAATAACTATGGCTACACCTTC
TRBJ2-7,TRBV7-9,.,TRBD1,CASSLGTGMGYEQYF,TGTGCCAGCAGCTTAGGGACAGGCATGGGCTACGAGCAGTACTTC
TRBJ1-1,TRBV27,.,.,CASSLLQGNTEAFF,TGTGCCAGCAGTTTATTACAGGGGAACACTGAAGCTTTCTTT
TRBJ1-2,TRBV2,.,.,CASRVPTYGYTF,TGTGCCAGCCGGGTCCCCACTTATGGCTACACCTTC
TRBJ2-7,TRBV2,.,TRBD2,CATEAGVYEQYF,TGTGCCACAGAAGCGGGGGTCTACGAGCAGTACTTC
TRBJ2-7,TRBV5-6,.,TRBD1,CASSLPTGVSPYEQYF,TGTGCCAGCAGCTTGCCCACAGGGGTTTCCCCCTACGAGCAGTACTTC
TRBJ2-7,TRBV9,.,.,CASSPSSQGSSYEQYF,TGTGCCAGCAGCCCCTCAAGCCAGGGAAGCTCCTACGAGCAGTACTTC
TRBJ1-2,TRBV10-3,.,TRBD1,CAISDPYETGEEVPYGYTF,TGTGCCATCAGTGACCCCTACGAGACAGGGGAGGAGGTCCCCTATGGCTACACCTTC
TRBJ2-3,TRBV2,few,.,CASRGTDTQYF,TGTGCCAGCAGGGGGACAGATACGCAGTATTTT
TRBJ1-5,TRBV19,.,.,CASTGRSGDQPQHF,TGTGCCAGTACCGGTCGGTCTGGGGATCAGCCCCAGCATTTT
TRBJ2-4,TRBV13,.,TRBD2,CASSPEASGKNIQYF,TGTGCCAGCAGCCCAGAGGCTAGCGGAAAAAACATTCAGTACTTC
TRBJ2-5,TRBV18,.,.,CASSPSDSQETQYF,TGTGCCAGCTCACCATCGGACAGCCAAGAGACCCAGTACTTC
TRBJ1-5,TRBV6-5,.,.,CASSPTVFGNQPQHF,TGTGCCAGCAGCCCGACAGTTTTCGGCAATCAGCCCCAGCATTTT
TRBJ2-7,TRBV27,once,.,CASSKGNYEQYF,TGTGCCAGCAGTAAGGGAAACTACGAGCAGTACTTC
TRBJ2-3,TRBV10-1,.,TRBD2,CASSEEASGITDTQYF,TGCGCCAGCAGTGAGGAGGCTAGCGGGATCACAGATACGCAGTATTTT
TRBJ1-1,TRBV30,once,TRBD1,CAGGQGNTEAFF,TGTGCCGGAGGACAGGGGAACACTGAAGCTTTCTTT
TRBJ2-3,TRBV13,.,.,CASSIAINTDTQYF,TGTGCCAGCTCAATAGCAATCAACACAGATACGCAGTATTTT
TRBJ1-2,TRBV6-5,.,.,CASSYSTGYTF,TGTGCCAGCAGTTACTCGACGGGCTACACCTTC
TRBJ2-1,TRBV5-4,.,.,CASSLPSAYNEQFF,TGTGCCAGCAGCTTGCCTAGCGCCTACAATGAGCAGTTCTTC
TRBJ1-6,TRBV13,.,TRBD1,CASSSGQTTDNSPLHF,TGTGCCAGCAGCTCGGGACAGACGACCGATAATTCACCCCTCCACTTT